These 8 T cell receptor beta chains share one sample of origin, sequenced in a study of shared T cell receptors in the human thymus. Measured with immunoSEQ multiplex PCR; TCRdb has only the in-frame clones, and not every one. Here the sample spans roughly 710,000 clones, approximately 83% being singletons. In addition, the sample was reused for a study of human thymus T cells.

The sequenced material came from thymocytes. The origin of the receptors is a girl under three years old with a congenital heart defect.

The chain carries TRBV5-1 and TRBJ1-2; 7 bases map to TRBD1. The CDR3 runs 17 residues. Germline values: CDR1 SGHRS, CDR2 YFSETQ. Trimming at V came to 6 bases and at J to 5 bases, leaving 19 bases not matched to a gene. The CDR3 DNA sequence: TGCGCCAGCAACTTAGACCACCCAGCTGGGGACAGATATGGCTACACCTTC. Translating it yields CASNLDHPAGDRYGYTF. Full variable domain (rest looked up from reference TRBV5-1 and TRBJ1-2): KAGVTQTPRYLIKTRGQQVTLSCSPISGHRSVSWYQQTPGQGLQFLFEYFSETQRNKGNFPGRFSGRQFSNSRSEMNVSTLELGDSALYLCASNLDHPAGDRYGYTFGSGTRLTVV.

The chain employs TRBV10-3 and TRBJ2-6, with TRBD2 matching 13 bases. The CDR3 runs 21 residues. Trimming cost V 4 bases and J 1 base; bases outside gene matches: 13. The germline V gene encodes CDR1 ENHRY and CDR2 SYGVKD. The CDR3 coding sequence is TGTGCCATCAGTGTCCCGACTAGCGGGGGGCCGGGGTCTTCTGGGGCCAACGTCCTGACTTTC. Translating gives CAISVPTSGGPGSSGANVLTF.

This rearrangement joins TRBV5-1 to TRBJ2-6; D possibly corresponds to TRBD2 (6 bases). V was trimmed by 6 bases and J by 0 bases, leaving 25 bases between them. This CDR3 is 20 amino acids long. CDR1 and CDR2 from the germline V gene are SGHRS and YFSETQ. The CDR3 DNA reads TGCGCCAGCACCTCAGATCCGAGGCGGGACTCGAACTCTGGGGCCAACGTCCTGACTTTC. Protein product: CASTSDPRRDSNSGANVLTF.

This clone was counted a single time. This chain joins TRBV4-1 and TRBJ1-6; 8 bases fit TRBD1. The CDR3 is made up of 15 amino acids. Germline CDR1 and CDR2: MGHRA and YSYEKL. V gave up 6 bases and J gave up 5 bases; unmatched junction bases: 6. The CDR3 loop reads CASRHRTGHNSPLHF. CDR3 coding DNA: TGCGCCAGCAGACATCGGACAGGGCATAATTCACCCCTCCACTTT.

The rearrangement joins TRBV2 to TRBJ1-1; weak D call: TRBD1 (5 bases). The germline CDR1 and CDR2 sequences are SNHLY and FYNNEI. The CDR3 consists of 16 residues. The ends were cut back, 8 bases at V and 1 base at J, with 20 bases in the middle. CDR3 sequence reads: CASGRGRRQPNTEAFF. CDR3 nucleotides: TGTGCCAGCGGTAGGGGTAGAAGGCAGCCGAACACTGAAGCTTTCTTT.

This chain links TRBV11-2 with TRBJ1-1; D is undetermined. The CDR3 spans 13 residues. Germline V lookup: CDR1 SGHAT, CDR2 FQNNGV. Between the trimmed V and J ends, which lost 1 base and 5 bases, there was a span of 8 bases. This chain's CDR3 is CASSLVLRTEAFF. The CDR3 DNA reads TGTGCCAGCAGCTTAGTGTTGCGGACTGAAGCTTTCTTT.

The chain has TRBV5-1 and TRBJ2-1; TRBD2 aligns across 14 bases. CDR3 size: 18 residues. From germline, CDR1 is SGHRS and CDR2 YFSETQ. V lost 4 bases, J lost 9 bases, and 15 bases stayed unmatched. The CDR3 DNA reads TGCGCCAGCAGCCTGTTAAGGACTAGCGGGGGGCAACTTAGTGAGCAGTTCTTC. Its protein product is CASSLLRTSGGQLSEQFF. Looking up the rest from reference TRBV5-1 and TRBJ2-1 gives the full variable domain: KAGVTQTPRYLIKTRGQQVTLSCSPISGHRSVSWYQQTPGQGLQFLFEYFSETQRNKGNFPGRFSGRQFSNSRSEMNVSTLELGDSALYLCASSLLRTSGGQLSEQFFGPGTRLTVL.

This chain uses TRBV5-1 with TRBJ1-4; 9 bases line up with TRBD1. Germline V gene data show CDR1 as SGHRS and CDR2 as YFSETQ. V trimming: 4 bases; J trimming: 0 bases; junction bases outside the gene matches: 7. This CDR3 contains 17 residues. The CDR3 DNA reads TGCGCCAGCAGCCCTGGACAGGGGATTGCAACTAATGAAAAACTGTTTTTT. Translating it yields CASSPGQGIATNEKLFF.